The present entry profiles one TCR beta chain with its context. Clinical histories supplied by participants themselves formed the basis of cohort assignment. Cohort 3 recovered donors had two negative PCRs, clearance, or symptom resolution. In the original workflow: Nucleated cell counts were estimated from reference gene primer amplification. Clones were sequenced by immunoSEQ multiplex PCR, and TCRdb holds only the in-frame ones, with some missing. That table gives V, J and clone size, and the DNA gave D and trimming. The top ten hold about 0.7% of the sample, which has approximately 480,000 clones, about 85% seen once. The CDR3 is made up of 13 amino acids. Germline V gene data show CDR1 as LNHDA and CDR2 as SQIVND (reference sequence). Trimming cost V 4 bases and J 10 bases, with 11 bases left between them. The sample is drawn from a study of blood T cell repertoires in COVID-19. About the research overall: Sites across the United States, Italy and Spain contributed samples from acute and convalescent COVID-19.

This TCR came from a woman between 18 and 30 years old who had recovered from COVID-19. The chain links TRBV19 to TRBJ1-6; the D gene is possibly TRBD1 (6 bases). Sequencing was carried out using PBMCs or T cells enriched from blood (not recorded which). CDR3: CASSRQAQSPLHF. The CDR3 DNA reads TGTGCCAGTAGTAGACAGGCACAGTCACCCCTCCACTTT.